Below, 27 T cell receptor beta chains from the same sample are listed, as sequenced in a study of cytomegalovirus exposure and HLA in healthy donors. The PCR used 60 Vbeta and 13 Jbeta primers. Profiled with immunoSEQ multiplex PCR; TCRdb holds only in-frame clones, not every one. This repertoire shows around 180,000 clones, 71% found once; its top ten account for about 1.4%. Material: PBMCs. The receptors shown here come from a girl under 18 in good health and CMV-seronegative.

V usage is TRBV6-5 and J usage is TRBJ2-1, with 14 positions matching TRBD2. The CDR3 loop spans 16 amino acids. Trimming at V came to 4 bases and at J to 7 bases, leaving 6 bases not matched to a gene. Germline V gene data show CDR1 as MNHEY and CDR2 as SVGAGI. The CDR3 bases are TGTGCCAGCAGTTGGACTAGCGGGGGGATGCAGAATGAGCAGTTCTTC. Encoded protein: CASSWTSGGMQNEQFF.

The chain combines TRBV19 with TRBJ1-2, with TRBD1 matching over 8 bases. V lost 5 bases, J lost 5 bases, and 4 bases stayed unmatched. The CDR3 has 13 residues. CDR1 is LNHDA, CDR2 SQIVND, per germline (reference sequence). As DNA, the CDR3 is TGTGCCAGTAGTGCAGGGACAGGTTATGGCTACACCTTC. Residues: CASSAGTGYGYTF.

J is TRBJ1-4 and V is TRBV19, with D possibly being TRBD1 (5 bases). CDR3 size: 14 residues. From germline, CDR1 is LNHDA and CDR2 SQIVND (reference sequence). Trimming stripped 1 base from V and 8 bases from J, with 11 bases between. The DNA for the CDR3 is TGTGCCAGTAGTATAGGCGGGGCCAAGGAAAAACTGTTTTTT. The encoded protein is CASSIGGAKEKLFF.

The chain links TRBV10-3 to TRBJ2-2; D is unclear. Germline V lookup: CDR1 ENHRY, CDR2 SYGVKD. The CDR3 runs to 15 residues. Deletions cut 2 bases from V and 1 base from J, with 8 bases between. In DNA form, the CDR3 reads TGTGCCATCAGTGAGACCCTAAGGAACACCGGGGAGCTGTTTTTT. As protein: CAISETLRNTGELFF.

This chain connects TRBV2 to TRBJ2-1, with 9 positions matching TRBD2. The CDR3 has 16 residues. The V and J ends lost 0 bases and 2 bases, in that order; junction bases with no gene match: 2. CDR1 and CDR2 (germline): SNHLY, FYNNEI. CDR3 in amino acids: CASSEAASGAYNEQFF. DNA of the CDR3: TGTGCCAGCAGTGAAGCCGCTAGCGGGGCCTACAATGAGCAGTTCTTC.

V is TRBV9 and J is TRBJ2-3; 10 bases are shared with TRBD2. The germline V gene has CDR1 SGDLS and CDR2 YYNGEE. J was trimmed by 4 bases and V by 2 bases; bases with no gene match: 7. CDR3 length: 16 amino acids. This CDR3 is CASSVGAGGPADTQYF. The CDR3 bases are TGTGCCAGCAGCGTCGGAGCGGGGGGGCCCGCAGATACGCAGTATTTT.

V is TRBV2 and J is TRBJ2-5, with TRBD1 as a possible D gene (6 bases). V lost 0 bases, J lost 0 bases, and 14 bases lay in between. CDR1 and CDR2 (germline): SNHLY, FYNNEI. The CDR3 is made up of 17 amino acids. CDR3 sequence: CASSEALGRGDQETQYF. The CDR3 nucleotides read TGTGCCAGCAGTGAAGCGCTTGGCAGGGGAGACCAAGAGACCCAGTACTTC.

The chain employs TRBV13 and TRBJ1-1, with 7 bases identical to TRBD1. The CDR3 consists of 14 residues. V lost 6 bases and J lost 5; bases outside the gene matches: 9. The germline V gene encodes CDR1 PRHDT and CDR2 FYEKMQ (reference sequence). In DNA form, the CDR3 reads TGTGCCAGCAGTTCTCAGGGGGTGGGGACTGAAGCTTTCTTT. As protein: CASSSQGVGTEAFF. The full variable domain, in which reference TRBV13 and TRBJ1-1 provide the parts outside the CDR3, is AAGVIQSPRHLIKEKRETATLKCYPIPRHDTVYWYQQGPGQDPQFLISFYEKMQSDKGSIPDRFSAQQFSDYHSELNMSSLELGDSALYFCASSSQGVGTEAFFGQGTRLTVV.

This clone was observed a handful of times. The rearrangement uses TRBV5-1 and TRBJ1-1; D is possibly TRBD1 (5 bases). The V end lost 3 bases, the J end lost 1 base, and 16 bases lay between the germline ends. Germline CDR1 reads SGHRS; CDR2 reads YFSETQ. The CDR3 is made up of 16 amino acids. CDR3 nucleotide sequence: TGCGCCAGCAGCTCTCTCGAAGGGGATACGAACACTGAAGCTTTCTTT. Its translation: CASSSLEGDTNTEAFF.

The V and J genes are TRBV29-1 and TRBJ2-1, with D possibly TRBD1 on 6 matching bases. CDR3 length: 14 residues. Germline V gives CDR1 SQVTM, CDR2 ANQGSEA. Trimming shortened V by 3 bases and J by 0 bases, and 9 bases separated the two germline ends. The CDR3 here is CSVELDSSYNEQFF. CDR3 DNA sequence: TGCAGCGTTGAGTTGGACAGCTCCTACAATGAGCAGTTCTTC.

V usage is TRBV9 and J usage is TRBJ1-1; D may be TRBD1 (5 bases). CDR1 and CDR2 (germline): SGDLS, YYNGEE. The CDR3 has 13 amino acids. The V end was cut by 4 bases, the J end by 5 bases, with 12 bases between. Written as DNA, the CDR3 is TGTGCCAGCAGCCGGGGGGTCCAGACTGAAGCTTTCTTT. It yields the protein CASSRGVQTEAFF.

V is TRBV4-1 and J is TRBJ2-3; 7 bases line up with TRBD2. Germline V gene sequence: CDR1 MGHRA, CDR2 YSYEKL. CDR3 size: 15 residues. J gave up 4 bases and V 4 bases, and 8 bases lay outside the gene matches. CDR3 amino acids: CASSRLGLDSDTQYF. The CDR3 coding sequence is TGCGCCAGCAGCCGCCTCGGACTAGACTCAGATACGCAGTATTTT.

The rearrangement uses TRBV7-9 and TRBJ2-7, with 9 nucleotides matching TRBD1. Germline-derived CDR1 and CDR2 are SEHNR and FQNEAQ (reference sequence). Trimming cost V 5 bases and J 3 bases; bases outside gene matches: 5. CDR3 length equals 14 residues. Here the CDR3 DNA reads TGTGCCAGCAGCGCAAGGACAGGGGTCTACGAGCAGTACTTC. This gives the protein CASSARTGVYEQYF.

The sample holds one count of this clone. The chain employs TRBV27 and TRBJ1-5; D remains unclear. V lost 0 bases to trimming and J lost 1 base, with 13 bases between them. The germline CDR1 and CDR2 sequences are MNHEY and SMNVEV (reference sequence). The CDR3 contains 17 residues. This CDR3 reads CASSLSSSGQSNQPQHF. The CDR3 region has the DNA TGTGCCAGCAGTTTATCCTCTTCAGGTCAGAGCAATCAGCCCCAGCATTTT.

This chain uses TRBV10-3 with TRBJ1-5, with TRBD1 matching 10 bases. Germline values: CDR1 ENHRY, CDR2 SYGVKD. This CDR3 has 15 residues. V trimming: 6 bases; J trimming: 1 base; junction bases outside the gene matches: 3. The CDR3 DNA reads TGTGCCATCAGCTCGGGACAGGGGAGCAATCAGCCCCAGCATTTT. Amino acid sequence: CAISSGQGSNQPQHF.

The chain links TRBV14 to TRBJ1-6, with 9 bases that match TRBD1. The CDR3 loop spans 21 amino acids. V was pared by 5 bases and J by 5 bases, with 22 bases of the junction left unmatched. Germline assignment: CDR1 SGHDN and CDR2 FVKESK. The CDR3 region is CASSNRDRDFERSVDNSPLHF. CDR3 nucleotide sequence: TGTGCCAGCAGCAACCGGGACAGGGACTTCGAACGATCTGTGGATAATTCACCCCTCCACTTT.

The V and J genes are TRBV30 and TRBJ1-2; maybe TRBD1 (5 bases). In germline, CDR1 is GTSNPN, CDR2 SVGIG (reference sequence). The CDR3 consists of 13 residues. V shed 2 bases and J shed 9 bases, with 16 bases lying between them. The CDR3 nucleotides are TGTGCCTGGAGTCATGGACCGGGGGGAAGCTACACCTTC. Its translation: CAWSHGPGGSYTF.

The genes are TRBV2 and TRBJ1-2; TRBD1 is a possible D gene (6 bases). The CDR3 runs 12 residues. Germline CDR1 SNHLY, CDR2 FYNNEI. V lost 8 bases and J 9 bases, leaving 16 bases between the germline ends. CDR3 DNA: TGTGCCAGCTTGGACAGCGTTTTGAGCTACACCTTC. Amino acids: CASLDSVLSYTF.

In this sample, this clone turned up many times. In nucleotides, the CDR3 is TGTGCCAGCAGCTTAGCCGGGACAGACCGCACTGAAGCTTTCTTT. It encodes CASSLAGTDRTEAFF. V is TRBV7-6 and J is TRBJ1-1; 7 nucleotides match TRBD1. Germline-derived CDR1 and CDR2 are SGHVS and FNYEAQ. The junction had 5 bases not matched to a gene; V was cut back by 0 bases and J by 4 bases. The CDR3 is 15 residues long.

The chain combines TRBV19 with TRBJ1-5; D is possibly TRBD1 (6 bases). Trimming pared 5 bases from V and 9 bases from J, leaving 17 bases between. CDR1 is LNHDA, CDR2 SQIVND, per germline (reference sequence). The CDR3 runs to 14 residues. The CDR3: CASSYQGTAGPQHF. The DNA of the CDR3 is TGTGCCAGTAGTTATCAGGGGACCGCAGGGCCCCAGCATTTT.

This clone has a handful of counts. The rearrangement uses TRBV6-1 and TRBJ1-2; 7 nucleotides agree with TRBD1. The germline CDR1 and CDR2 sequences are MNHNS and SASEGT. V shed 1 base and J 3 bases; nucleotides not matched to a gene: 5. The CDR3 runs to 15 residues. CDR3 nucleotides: TGTGCCAGCAGTGAAGTGCAGGGGGTCTACTATGGCTACACCTTC. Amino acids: CASSEVQGVYYGYTF.

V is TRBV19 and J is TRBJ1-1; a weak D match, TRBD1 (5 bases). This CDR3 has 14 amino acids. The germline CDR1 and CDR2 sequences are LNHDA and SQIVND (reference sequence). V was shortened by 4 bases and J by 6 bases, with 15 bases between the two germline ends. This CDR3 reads CASSTPGLTPEAFF. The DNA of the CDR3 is TGTGCCAGTAGTACCCCGGGACTCACGCCTGAAGCTTTCTTT.

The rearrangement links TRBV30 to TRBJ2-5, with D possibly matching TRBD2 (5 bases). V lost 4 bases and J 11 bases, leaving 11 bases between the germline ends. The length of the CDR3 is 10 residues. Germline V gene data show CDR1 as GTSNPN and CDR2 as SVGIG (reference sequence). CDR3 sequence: CAWIGKEQYF. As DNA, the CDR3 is TGTGCCTGGATCGGGAAAGAGCAGTACTTC.

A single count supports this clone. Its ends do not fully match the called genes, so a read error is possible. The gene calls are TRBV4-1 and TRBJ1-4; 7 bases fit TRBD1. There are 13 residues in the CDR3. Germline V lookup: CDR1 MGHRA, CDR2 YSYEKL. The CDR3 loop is CASSQESIRGSVF. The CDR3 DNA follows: TGCGCCAGCAGCCAAGAATCCATCAGGGGGAGTGTTTTT.

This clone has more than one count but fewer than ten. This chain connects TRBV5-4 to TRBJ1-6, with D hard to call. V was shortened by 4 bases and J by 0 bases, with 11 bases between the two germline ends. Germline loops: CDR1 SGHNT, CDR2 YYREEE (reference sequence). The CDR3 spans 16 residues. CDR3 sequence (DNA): TGTGCCAGCAGCGTATATGGGCGCTCCTATAATTCACCCCTCCACTTT. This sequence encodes CASSVYGRSYNSPLHF.

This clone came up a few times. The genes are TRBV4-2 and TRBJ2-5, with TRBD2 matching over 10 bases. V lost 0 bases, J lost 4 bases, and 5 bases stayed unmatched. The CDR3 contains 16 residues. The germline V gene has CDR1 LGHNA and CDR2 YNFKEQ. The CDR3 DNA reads TGTGCCAGCAGCCAAGAGAGAGCGGGAGGGGGAGAGACCCAGTACTTC. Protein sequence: CASSQERAGGGETQYF.

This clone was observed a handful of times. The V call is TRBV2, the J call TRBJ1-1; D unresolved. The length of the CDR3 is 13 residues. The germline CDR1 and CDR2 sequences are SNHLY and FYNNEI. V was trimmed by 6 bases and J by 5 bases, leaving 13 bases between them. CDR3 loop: CASSSERGTEAFF. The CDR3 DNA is TGTGCCAGCAGCTCCGAACGGGGAACTGAAGCTTTCTTT.